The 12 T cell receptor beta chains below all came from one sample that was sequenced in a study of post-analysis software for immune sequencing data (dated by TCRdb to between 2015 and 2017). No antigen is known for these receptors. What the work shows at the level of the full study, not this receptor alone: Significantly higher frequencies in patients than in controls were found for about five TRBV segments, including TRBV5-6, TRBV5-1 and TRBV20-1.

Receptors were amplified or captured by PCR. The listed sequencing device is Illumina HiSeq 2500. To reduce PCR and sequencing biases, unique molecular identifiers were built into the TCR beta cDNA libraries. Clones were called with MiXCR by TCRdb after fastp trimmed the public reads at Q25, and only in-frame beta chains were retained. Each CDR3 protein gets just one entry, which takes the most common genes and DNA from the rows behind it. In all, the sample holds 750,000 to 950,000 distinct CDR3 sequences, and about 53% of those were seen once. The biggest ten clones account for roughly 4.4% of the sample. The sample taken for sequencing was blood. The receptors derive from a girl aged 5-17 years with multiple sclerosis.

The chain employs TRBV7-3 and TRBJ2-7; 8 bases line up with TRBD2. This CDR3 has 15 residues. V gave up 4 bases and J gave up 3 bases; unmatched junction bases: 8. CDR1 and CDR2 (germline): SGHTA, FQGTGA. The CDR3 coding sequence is TGTGCCAGCAGCTCTGAAGCGGGAGTCAGCTACGAGCAGTACTTC. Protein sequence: CASSSEAGVSYEQYF.

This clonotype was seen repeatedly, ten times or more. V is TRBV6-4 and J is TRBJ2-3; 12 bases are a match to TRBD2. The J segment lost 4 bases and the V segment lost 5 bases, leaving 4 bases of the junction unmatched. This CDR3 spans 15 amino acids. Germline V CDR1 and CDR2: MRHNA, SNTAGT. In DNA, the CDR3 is TGTGCCAGCAGTCCGACTAGCGGGAGCCCAGATACGCAGTATTTT. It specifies CASSPTSGSPDTQYF.

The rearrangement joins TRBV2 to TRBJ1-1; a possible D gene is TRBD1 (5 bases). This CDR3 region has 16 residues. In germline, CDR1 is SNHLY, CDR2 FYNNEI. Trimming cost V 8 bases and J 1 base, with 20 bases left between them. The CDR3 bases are TGTGCCAGCTACCGGGCTGGGGGGGTCACGAACACTGAAGCTTTCTTT. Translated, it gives CASYRAGGVTNTEAFF.

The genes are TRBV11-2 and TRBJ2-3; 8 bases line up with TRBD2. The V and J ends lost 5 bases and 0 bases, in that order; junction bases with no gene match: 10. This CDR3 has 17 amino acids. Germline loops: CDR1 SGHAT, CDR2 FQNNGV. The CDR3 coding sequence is TGTGCCAGCAGCCCCCCGGGACTAGTGGCTAGCACAGATACGCAGTATTTT. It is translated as CASSPPGLVASTDTQYF. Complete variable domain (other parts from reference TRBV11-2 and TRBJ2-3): EAGVAQSPRYKIIEKRQSVAFWCNPISGHATLYWYQQILGQGPKLLIQFQNNGVVDDSQLPKDRFSAERLKGVDSTLKIQPAKLEDSAVYLCASSPPGLVASTDTQYFGPGTRLTVL.

The CDR3 spells CASTRVGASNEQYF. CDR3 sequence (DNA): TGTGCCAGCACAAGGGTCGGGGCAAGCAATGAGCAGTACTTC. The V call is TRBV2, the J call TRBJ2-4; perhaps D is TRBD1 or TRBD2 (5 bases each). Germline CDR1 and CDR2: SNHLY and FYNNEI. The V end lost 7 bases, the J end lost 13 bases, and 23 bases lay between the germline ends. The CDR3 spans 14 residues.

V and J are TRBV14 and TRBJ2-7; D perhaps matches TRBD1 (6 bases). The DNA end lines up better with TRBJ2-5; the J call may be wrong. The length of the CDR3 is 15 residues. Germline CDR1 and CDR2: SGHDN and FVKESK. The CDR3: CASSQVRGPEETQYF. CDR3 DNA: TGTGCCAGCAGCCAGGTCAGGGGACCAGAAGAGACCCAGTACTTC.

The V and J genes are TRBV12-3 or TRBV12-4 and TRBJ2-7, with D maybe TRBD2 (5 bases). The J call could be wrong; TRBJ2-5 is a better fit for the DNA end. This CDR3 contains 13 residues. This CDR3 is CASSFTAAGTQYF. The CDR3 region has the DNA TGTGCCAGCAGTTTTACAGCGGCCGGGACCCAGTACTTC.

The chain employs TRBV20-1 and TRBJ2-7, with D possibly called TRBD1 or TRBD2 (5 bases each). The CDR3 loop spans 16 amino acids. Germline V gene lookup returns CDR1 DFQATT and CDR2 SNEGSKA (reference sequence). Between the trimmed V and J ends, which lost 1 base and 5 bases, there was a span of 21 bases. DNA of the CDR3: TGCAGTGCTAGAGCGACTGCGTGGGGGAGTATCCACGAGCAGTACTTC. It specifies CSARATAWGSIHEQYF.

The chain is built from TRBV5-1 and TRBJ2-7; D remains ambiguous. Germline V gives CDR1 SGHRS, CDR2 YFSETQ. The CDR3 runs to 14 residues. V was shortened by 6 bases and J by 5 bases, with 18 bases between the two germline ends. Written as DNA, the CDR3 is TGCGCCAGCACTCCGAATGGGCTGGGAAACGAGCAGTACTTC. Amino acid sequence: CASTPNGLGNEQYF.

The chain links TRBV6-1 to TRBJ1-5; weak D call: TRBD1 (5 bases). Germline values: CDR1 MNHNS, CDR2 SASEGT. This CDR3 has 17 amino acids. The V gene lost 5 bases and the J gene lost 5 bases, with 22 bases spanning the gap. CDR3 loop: CASSKSRGALSYQPQHF. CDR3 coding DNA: TGTGCCAGCAGTAAAAGCCGGGGCGCCCTGAGCTATCAGCCCCAGCATTTT.

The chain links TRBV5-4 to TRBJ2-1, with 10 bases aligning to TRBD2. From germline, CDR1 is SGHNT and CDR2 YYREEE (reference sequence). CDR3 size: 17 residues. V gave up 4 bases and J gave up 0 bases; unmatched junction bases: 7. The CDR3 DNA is TGTGCCAGCAGCCTTGCTAGCGGGGGCTACTCCTACAATGAGCAGTTCTTC. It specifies CASSLASGGYSYNEQFF.

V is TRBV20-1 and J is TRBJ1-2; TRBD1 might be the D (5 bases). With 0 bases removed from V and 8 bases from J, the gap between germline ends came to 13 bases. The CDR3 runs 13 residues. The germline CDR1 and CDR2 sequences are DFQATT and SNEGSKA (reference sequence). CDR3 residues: CSARDTRAGGYTF. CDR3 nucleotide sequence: TGCAGTGCTAGAGATACCAGGGCCGGCGGCTACACCTTC.